A single sample is the source of the 12 T cell receptor beta chains below, sequenced in a study of blood T cell repertoires in COVID-19. Method: immunoSEQ multiplex PCR; TCRdb's copy keeps in-frame clones and lacks some. The sample has about 250,000 clones, 70% to 90% seen once; the top ten hold approximately 1.7%. Sequences were obtained from PBMCs or T cells enriched from blood (not recorded which). The receptor set was obtained from a middle-aged man who had recovered from COVID-19.

This chain links TRBV19 with TRBJ1-5; D unclear. The V and J ends lost 8 bases and 6 bases respectively, with 14 bases between them. CDR3 size: 13 residues. Germline lookup yields CDR1 LNHDA and CDR2 SQIVND (reference sequence). CDR3 DNA sequence: TGTGCCAGTGCCTCGGGTTCTAGTCAGCCCCAGCATTTT. Amino acids: CASASGSSQPQHF.

This chain joins TRBV7-2 and TRBJ1-2; perhaps TRBD1 as D (5 bases). The CDR3 is 13 residues long. V lost 2 bases and J 5 bases, leaving 9 bases between the germline ends. Germline CDR1 is SGHTA and CDR2 is FQGNSA. The CDR3 DNA reads TGTGCCAGCAGCTTATTGGGGGGATATGGCTACACCTTC. It is translated as CASSLLGGYGYTF.

The rearrangement uses TRBV7-9 and TRBJ2-4, with D perhaps TRBD1 (5 bases). CDR3 length: 18 amino acids. V gave up 4 bases and J gave up 1 base, with 20 bases separating them. Germline V lookup: CDR1 SEHNR, CDR2 FQNEAQ (reference sequence). CDR3 nucleotide sequence: TGTGCCAGCAGCTCAACTAATAGGGGCAAAGGGGCCAAAAACATTCAGTACTTC. It is translated as CASSSTNRGKGAKNIQYF.

The rearrangement joins TRBV7-8 to TRBJ2-5; tentative D call: TRBD1 (6 bases). This CDR3 region has 15 residues. The V and J ends lost 3 bases and 2 bases respectively, with 13 bases between them. Per germline, CDR1 SGHVS and CDR2 FQNEAQ. For the CDR3, the DNA is TGTGCCAGCAGCTTTAGGAGGACAGCTCAAGAGACCCAGTACTTC. Its translation: CASSFRRTAQETQYF.

V gene TRBV30 combines with J gene TRBJ2-5; D is possibly TRBD1 (6 bases). Germline CDR1 is GTSNPN and CDR2 is SVGIG (reference sequence). The V and J ends lost 2 bases and 5 bases respectively, with 9 bases between them. This CDR3 has 12 residues. The CDR3 nucleotides read TGTGCCTGGAGTAGGGGGTCGGAGACCCAGTACTTC. Amino acid sequence: CAWSRGSETQYF.

V and J are TRBV30 and TRBJ1-1; a weak D match, TRBD1 (6 bases). This CDR3 region has 10 residues. V dropped 3 bases and J dropped 13 bases, with 12 bases sitting between them. Germline lookup yields CDR1 GTSNPN and CDR2 SVGIG (reference sequence). CDR3 DNA: TGTGCCTGGAGGGGAAAGGGGGATTTCTTT. Protein product: CAWRGKGDFF.

The chain links TRBV3-1 (or the pseudogene TRBV3-2) to TRBJ1-2, with a tentative D call TRBD1 (5 bases). V was cut by 0 bases and J by 0 bases, with 11 bases left in between. CDR3 length: 16 residues. Germline assignment: CDR1 LGHDT and CDR2 YNNKEL (reference sequence). The CDR3: CASSQDQGTTNYGYTF. In nucleotides, the CDR3 is TGTGCCAGCAGCCAAGATCAGGGTACTACTAACTATGGCTACACCTTC.

The CDR3 is CASSGEIDNEQFF. The CDR3 coding sequence is TGTGCCAGCAGTGGTGAGATCGACAATGAGCAGTTCTTC. The chain links TRBV2 to TRBJ2-1, with no clear D. Trimming left V 4 bases short and J 5 bases short, with 9 bases between. Germline CDR1 and CDR2: SNHLY and FYNNEI. The CDR3 sequence is 13 residues long.

Concerning this clone itself: Additional DNA sequences in this sample encode the identical CDR3. This chain links TRBV18 with TRBJ2-7; D ambiguous. The germline V gene has CDR1 KGHSH and CDR2 LQKENI. The germline V and J ends were trimmed by 0 bases and 0 bases, with 6 bases remaining between them. The CDR3 length is 14 residues. Here the CDR3 DNA reads TGTGCCAGCTCACCACCGCGGAGCTCCTACGAGCAGTACTTC. Amino acid sequence: CASSPPRSSYEQYF.

This clone was recorded once. V gene TRBV7-2 combines with J gene TRBJ2-3; TRBD2 matches at 8 bases. The CDR3 runs to 16 residues. The V and J ends lost 5 bases and 6 bases, in that order; junction bases with no gene match: 13. Germline CDR1 reads SGHTA; CDR2 reads FQGNSA. The CDR3, as DNA: TGTGCCAGCAGCGCCCTTCGGGCGGGAGGAACGGATACGCAGTATTTT. Protein sequence: CASSALRAGGTDTQYF.

V gene TRBV7-8 combines with J gene TRBJ1-5; D is undetermined. This CDR3 has 14 residues. Germline loops: CDR1 SGHVS, CDR2 FQNEAQ. The germline V and J ends were trimmed by 3 bases and 2 bases, with 8 bases remaining between them. The CDR3 coding sequence is TGTGCCAGCAGCTTCTCCACAGGCAATCAGCCCCAGCATTTT. Amino acids: CASSFSTGNQPQHF.

The CDR3 loop reads CASSPPSGRAFNEQFF. CDR3 DNA sequence: TGTGCCAGCTCACCACCGAGCGGGAGGGCCTTTAATGAGCAGTTCTTC. J is TRBJ2-1 and V is TRBV18; 10 positions match TRBD2. V lost 0 bases to trimming and J lost 7 bases; unmatched junction nucleotides: 6. The germline V gene has CDR1 KGHSH and CDR2 LQKENI. This CDR3 has 16 amino acids.